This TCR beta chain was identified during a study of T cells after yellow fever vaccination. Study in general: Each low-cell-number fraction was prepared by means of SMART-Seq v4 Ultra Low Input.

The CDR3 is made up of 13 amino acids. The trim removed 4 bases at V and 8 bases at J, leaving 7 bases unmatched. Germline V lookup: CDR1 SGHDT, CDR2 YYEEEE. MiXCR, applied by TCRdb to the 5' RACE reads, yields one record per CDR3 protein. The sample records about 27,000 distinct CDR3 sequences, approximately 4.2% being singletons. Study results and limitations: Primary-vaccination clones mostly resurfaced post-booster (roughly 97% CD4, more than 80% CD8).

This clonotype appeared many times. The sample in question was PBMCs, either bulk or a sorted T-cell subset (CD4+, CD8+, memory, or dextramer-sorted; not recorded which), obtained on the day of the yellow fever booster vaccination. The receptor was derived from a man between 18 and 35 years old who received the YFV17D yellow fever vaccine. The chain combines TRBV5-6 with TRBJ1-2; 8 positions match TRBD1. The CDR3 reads CASSPDRGRGYTF. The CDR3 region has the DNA TGTGCCAGCAGCCCTGACAGGGGTCGGGGCTACACCTTC.